The 2 T cell receptor beta chains below come from one sample, sequenced in a study of beta chain features in type 1 diabetes. Findings of the study overall: Shorter TCRB CDR3s, moderately but significantly so, were found in Type 1 diabetes patients in all four CD4+ subsets.

The entirety of the isolated RNA underwent reverse transcription, so expressed TCRB transcripts were sequenced. Repertoires were generated with immunoSEQ multiplex PCR, while TCRdb's copy carries only in-frame clones and drops some. The sample records a few hundred thousand clones, approximately 13% being singletons. These receptors' antigens are unknown. The sequenced sample consisted of naive CD4+ T cells from blood. The source is a man aged 30-40 years with type 1 diabetes.

The V call is TRBV19, the J call TRBJ2-7; D possibly corresponds to TRBD1 (5 bases). Germline V gives CDR1 LNHDA, CDR2 SQIVND (reference sequence). The CDR3 is 16 residues long. Trimming took 1 base from V and 0 from J, leaving 13 bases between them. The chain's CDR3 is CASSIASYGASYEQYF. Here the CDR3 DNA reads TGTGCCAGTAGTATAGCCTCGTATGGGGCCTCCTACGAGCAGTACTTC.

V is TRBV30 and J is TRBJ2-3; 8 bases are shared with TRBD2. J lost 1 base, V lost 0 bases, and 3 bases had no gene match. This CDR3 is 15 amino acids long. The germline gives CDR1 GTSNPN, CDR2 SVGIG (reference sequence). CDR3 sequence: CAWSVGAGGTDTQYF. CDR3 DNA sequence: TGTGCCTGGAGTGTGGGAGCGGGGGGCACAGATACGCAGTATTTT.